Each of the 21 T cell receptor beta chains below was sequenced from the same sample in a study of CD8 T cells in Susac syndrome. An amount of RNA that ranged from about 0.45 to 1 ug was reverse transcribed with random hexamers. One entry per CDR3 protein results from TCRdb running MiXCR on the immunoSEQ multiplex PCR reads. The repertoire has 80,000 or so distinct CDR3 sequences, around 94% of them found once; the top ten carry about 0.25%. Source material: CD8+ T cells from PBMCs. These receptors were obtained from a human donor in good health.

The count of this clonotype is one. The chain employs TRBV7-8 and TRBJ1-1; no firm D call. V gave up 1 base and J gave up 3 bases, with 12 bases separating them. Germline CDR1 is SGHVS and CDR2 is FQNEAQ. The CDR3 is 15 amino acids. The CDR3 bases are TGTGCCAGCAGCTTAGTTTTTGGGCAGGACACTGAAGCTTTCTTT. Translating gives CASSLVFGQDTEAFF. Drawing the rest from reference TRBV7-8 and TRBJ1-1, the complete variable domain is GAGVSQSPRYKVAKRGQDVALRCDPISGHVSLFWYQQALGQGPEFLTYFQNEAQLDKSGLPSDRFFAERPEGSVSTLKIQRTQQEDSAVYLCASSLVFGQDTEAFFGQGTRLTVV.

The rearrangement links TRBV27 to TRBJ2-1, with D possibly matching TRBD2 (6 bases). The germline CDR1 and CDR2 sequences are MNHEY and SMNVEV (reference sequence). Trimming took 6 bases from V and 6 from J, leaving 15 bases between them. The CDR3 extends over 14 amino acids. The CDR3 is CASRDAGWGNEQFF. In nucleotides, the CDR3 is TGTGCCAGCAGAGACGCGGGATGGGGCAATGAGCAGTTCTTC.

The rearrangement joins TRBV7-9 to TRBJ2-1; D is possibly TRBD2 (5 bases). Trimming stripped 4 bases from V and 5 bases from J, with 15 bases between. The germline V gene has CDR1 SEHNR and CDR2 FQNEAQ (reference sequence). The CDR3 spans 15 residues. The CDR3 protein is CASSWTREGDNEQFF. The DNA for the CDR3 is TGTGCCAGCAGCTGGACCCGGGAAGGAGACAATGAGCAGTTCTTC. Full variable domain (rest looked up from reference TRBV7-9 and TRBJ2-1): DTGVSQNPRHKITKRGQNVTFRCDPISEHNRLYWYRQTLGQGPEFLTYFQNEAQLEKSRLLSDRFSAERPKGSFSTLEIQRTEQGDSAMYLCASSWTREGDNEQFFGPGTRLTVL.

This clonotype was picked up one time. The chain uses TRBV27 and TRBJ1-6; D remains ambiguous. With 0 bases removed from V and 6 bases from J, the gap between germline ends came to 6 bases. The CDR3 contains 14 residues. Germline lookup yields CDR1 MNHEY and CDR2 SMNVEV (reference sequence). In nucleotides, the CDR3 is TGTGCCAGCAGTTTATCATGGCCTAATTCACCCCTCCACTTT. It translates to CASSLSWPNSPLHF.

The chain carries TRBV9 and TRBJ2-3; 9 bases map to TRBD2. V dropped 3 bases and J dropped 0; count of bases not matched to a gene: 5. This CDR3 is 16 amino acids long. In germline, CDR1 is SGDLS, CDR2 YYNGEE. The CDR3 bases are TGTGCCAGCAGCGGACTCCTAGCGGGAAGCACAGATACGCAGTATTTT. Its translation is CASSGLLAGSTDTQYF.

The genes are TRBV28 and TRBJ1-3, with no clear D. Germline assignment: CDR1 MDHEN and CDR2 SYDVKM. V gave up 6 bases and J gave up 4 bases, with 7 bases separating them. The CDR3 loop spans 12 amino acids. The CDR3 spells CASRRPGNTIYF. The CDR3 DNA reads as TGTGCCAGCAGGCGCCCGGGAAACACCATATATTTT.

The rearrangement uses TRBV16 and TRBJ1-5; maybe TRBD1 (5 bases). Germline V lookup: CDR1 KGHSY, CDR2 FQNENV. V lost 1 base and J 9 bases, leaving 25 bases between the germline ends. CDR3 size: 18 residues. The CDR3 protein is CASSQWALGRQQDRPQHF. The CDR3 DNA reads as TGTGCCAGCAGCCAATGGGCACTCGGCAGGCAACAGGATCGGCCCCAGCATTTT.

The chain recombines TRBV6-4 with TRBJ2-2; 7 nucleotides align to TRBD2. The CDR3 consists of 13 residues. The junction had 0 bases not matched to a gene; V was cut back by 2 bases and J by 6 bases. Germline CDR1 MRHNA, CDR2 SNTAGT. The CDR3 DNA reads as TGTGCCAGCAGTGACGGGGGGGCCGGGGAGCTGTTTTTT. It specifies CASSDGGAGELFF.

CDR3 sequence (DNA): TGCAGTGCTCAAGACTGGAACACCGGGGAGCTGTTTTTT. Translated, it gives CSAQDWNTGELFF. This chain uses TRBV20-1 with TRBJ2-2; the D is unclear. V lost 5 bases and J 1 base, leaving 8 bases between the germline ends. This CDR3 has 13 residues. Looked up from germline, CDR1 is DFQATT and CDR2 is SNEGSKA (reference sequence).

This clonotype appeared a single time. The chain combines TRBV5-4 with TRBJ2-5; tentative D call: TRBD1 (6 bases). V was trimmed by 0 bases and J by 5 bases, leaving 14 bases between them. This CDR3 region has 15 residues. Germline-derived CDR1 and CDR2 are SGHNT and YYREEE (reference sequence). This CDR3 is CASSLEVGAGETQYF. CDR3 DNA: TGTGCCAGCAGCTTGGAGGTGGGGGCCGGTGAGACCCAGTACTTC.

The chain combines TRBV6-1 with TRBJ2-2, with 9 bases identical to TRBD1. Losses at the gene ends were 5 bases for V and 6 bases for J; bases not matched to a gene: 10. Germline CDR1 and CDR2: MNHNS and SASEGT. The CDR3 has 16 amino acids. The CDR3 region has the DNA TGTGCCAGCAGTACAGGGGGGGACAGGGTAGCCGGGGAGCTGTTTTTT. Translation gives CASSTGGDRVAGELFF.

The CDR3 DNA reads TGTGCCAGCAGCTTAGGTCTAGCGAGCTCCTACAATGAGCAGTTCTTC. Residues: CASSLGLASSYNEQFF. J is TRBJ2-1 and V is TRBV7-8, with D tentatively TRBD2 (6 bases). CDR1 is SGHVS and CDR2 is FQNEAQ in the germline V gene. The V end was cut by 1 base, the J end by 0 bases, with 10 bases between. CDR3 length equals 16 residues.

The chain couples TRBV4-1 to TRBJ1-2; maybe TRBD1 (5 bases). This CDR3 comprises 13 residues. CDR1 MGHRA and CDR2 YSYEKL come from the germline V gene. The germline V and J ends were trimmed by 2 bases and 7 bases, with 11 bases remaining between them. The CDR3 nucleotides are TGCGCCAGCAGCCAAAGCAGGGCTGGTGGCTACACCTTC. This gives the protein CASSQSRAGGYTF.

The CDR3 sequence is CASSVEGMGTQYF. The DNA for the CDR3 is TGTGCCAGCAGCGTCGAAGGAATGGGGACCCAGTACTTC. This chain links TRBV9 with TRBJ2-5; no definite D call. V was trimmed by 2 bases and J by 7 bases, leaving 12 bases between them. This CDR3 contains 13 residues. Germline CDR1 is SGDLS and CDR2 is YYNGEE.

The J gene is TRBJ1-5, the V gene TRBV5-5; possibly TRBD1 for D (6 bases). V was shortened by 5 bases and J by 6 bases, with 15 bases between the two germline ends. This CDR3 spans 14 amino acids. Germline V lookup: CDR1 SGHKS, CDR2 YYEKEE (reference sequence). CDR3 sequence: CASSVDSPVQPQHF. The CDR3 coding sequence is TGTGCCAGCAGTGTGGACAGCCCCGTTCAGCCCCAGCATTTT.

The gene calls are TRBV20-1 and TRBJ2-7; tentatively, D is TRBD2 (5 bases). This CDR3 has 13 amino acids. Germline CDR1 DFQATT, CDR2 SNEGSKA (reference sequence). V was clipped by 2 bases and J by 2 bases, with 10 bases between them. CDR3 region: CSARPPGTYEQYV. CDR3 DNA sequence: TGCAGTGCTAGACCCCCGGGGACCTACGAGCAGTACGTC.

The chain joins TRBV5-4 to TRBJ2-1; D perhaps matches TRBD2 (6 bases). The ends were cut back, 3 bases at V and 8 bases at J, with 15 bases in the middle. CDR1 and CDR2 from the germline V gene are SGHNT and YYREEE (reference sequence). This CDR3 spans 14 amino acids. The CDR3: CASSSPLWGDEQFF. CDR3 DNA: TGTGCCAGCAGCTCGCCTTTATGGGGGGATGAGCAGTTCTTC.

The chain is built from TRBV6-4 and TRBJ2-1; the match to TRBD2 covers 13 bases. Germline V gene sequence: CDR1 MRHNA, CDR2 SNTAGT. Germline trimming cut 4 bases from V and 8 bases from J; bases unmatched to any gene: 5. The CDR3 spans 15 residues. The CDR3 sequence: CASSGLAGGADEQFF. The DNA for the CDR3 is TGTGCCAGCAGTGGACTAGCGGGGGGCGCTGATGAGCAGTTCTTC.

This sequence joins TRBV29-1 and TRBJ2-1; 11 positions agree with TRBD2. The J segment lost 8 bases and the V segment lost 6 bases, leaving 9 bases of the junction unmatched. The CDR3 covers 14 residues. CDR1 SQVTM and CDR2 ANQGSEA come from the germline V gene. The CDR3 sequence: CSVVSGRAEDEQFF. The CDR3 DNA sequence: TGCAGCGTCGTTAGCGGGAGGGCCGAGGATGAGCAGTTCTTC.

V usage is TRBV12-3 or TRBV12-4 and J usage is TRBJ2-7; D is tentatively TRBD1 or TRBD2 (5 bases each). V gave up 3 bases and J gave up 0 bases, with 9 bases separating them. This CDR3 contains 14 residues. CDR3 amino acids: CASSFTGTSYEQYF. The CDR3 bases are TGTGCCAGCAGTTTTACGGGGACCTCCTACGAGCAGTACTTC.

This chain links TRBV7-9 with TRBJ2-5, with D possibly being TRBD2 (6 bases). This CDR3 comprises 14 residues. With 8 bases removed from V and 7 bases from J, the gap between germline ends came to 20 bases. Germline assignment: CDR1 SEHNR and CDR2 FQNEAQ (reference sequence). Here the CDR3 reads CASGDTGLSGTQYF. CDR3 nucleotides: TGTGCCAGCGGTGATACGGGACTCTCAGGGACCCAGTACTTC.